What follows are 20 T cell receptor beta chains derived from one specimen sequenced in a study of shared clonotypes between healthy human individuals. Clones were read by immunoSEQ multiplex PCR, and TCRdb kept only the in-frame ones, dropping some. This sample has about 1 million clones, with around 74% found just once. Sequencing was done on a sample of memory CD4+ T cells sorted from blood. Subset of the sample: CD45RA-negative fraction. Every receptor here comes from a man aged 18 to 29 in good health.

The CDR3: CAISDHGAGVPYNEQFF. DNA for the CDR3: TGTGCCATCAGTGATCACGGAGCGGGAGTCCCCTACAATGAGCAGTTCTTC. The gene calls are TRBV10-3 and TRBJ2-1, with 8 nucleotides matching TRBD2. The J segment lost 2 bases and the V segment lost 3 bases, leaving 9 bases of the junction unmatched. Per germline, CDR1 ENHRY and CDR2 SYGVKD. This CDR3 has 17 residues.

This chain joins TRBV7-9 and TRBJ1-4; D unresolved. Germline lookup yields CDR1 SEHNR and CDR2 FQNEAQ (reference sequence). The CDR3 is 14 residues long. The ends were cut back, 5 bases at V and 0 bases at J, with 7 bases in the middle. The CDR3: CASSRYATNEKLFF. The CDR3 DNA follows: TGTGCCAGCAGCCGATATGCAACTAATGAAAAACTGTTTTTT.

This chain joins TRBV10-3 and TRBJ1-4; maybe TRBD1 (6 bases). Trimming took off 3 bases at V and 1 base at J, with 15 bases between the two ends. The CDR3 has 17 residues. Germline V CDR1 and CDR2: ENHRY, SYGVKD. CDR3 DNA sequence: TGTGCCATCAGTGAAGAAACAGGGATCAAAACTAATGAAAAACTGTTTTTT. Encoded protein: CAISEETGIKTNEKLFF.

At least ten counts were recorded for this clone. The CDR3: CAYDQGGNTEAFF. The CDR3, as DNA: TGTGCCTACGACCAAGGGGGCAACACTGAAGCTTTCTTT. The rearrangement joins TRBV30 to TRBJ1-1; 7 bases fit TRBD1. Germline assignment: CDR1 GTSNPN and CDR2 SVGIG (reference sequence). V shed 7 bases and J 2 bases; nucleotides not matched to a gene: 7. This CDR3 has 13 amino acids. Drawing the rest from reference TRBV30 and TRBJ1-1, the complete variable domain is SQTIHQWPATLVQPVGSPLSLECTVEGTSNPNLYWYRQAAGRGLQLLFYSVGIGQISSEVPQNLSASRPQDRQFILSSKKLLLSDSGFYLCAYDQGGNTEAFFGQGTRLTVV.

Worth noting for this clone: Other DNA sequences of this sample code for an identical CDR3. This rearrangement joins TRBV7-2 to TRBJ2-2; D is undetermined. The germline V and J ends were trimmed by 5 bases and 6 bases, with 4 bases remaining between them. The germline CDR1 and CDR2 sequences are SGHTA and FQGNSA. This CDR3 spans 11 amino acids. This CDR3 reads CASSLPGELFF. In DNA, the CDR3 is TGTGCCAGCAGCCTCCCCGGGGAGCTGTTTTTT.

The CDR3 DNA follows: TGTGCCAGCAGTTACGATCTCTCTTACAATGAGCAGTTCTTC. It translates to CASSYDLSYNEQFF. This chain uses TRBV6-5 with TRBJ2-1; no firm D call. Germline CDR1 MNHEY, CDR2 SVGAGI. The CDR3 consists of 14 residues. The V and J ends lost 2 bases and 4 bases respectively, with 9 bases between them.

The rearrangement links TRBV5-4 to TRBJ2-2; unclear D gene. The CDR3 length is 17 residues. Germline V gene data show CDR1 as SGHNT and CDR2 as YYREEE (reference sequence). V was clipped by 0 bases and J by 0 bases, with 12 bases between them. This chain's CDR3 is CASSLVSIYANTGELFF. DNA of the CDR3: TGTGCCAGCAGCTTGGTGAGCATATATGCGAACACCGGGGAGCTGTTTTTT.

The chain uses TRBV2 and TRBJ2-4, with TRBD2 matching over 12 bases. Trimming removed 6 bases from V and 8 bases from J; junction bases left unmatched: 8. The CDR3 is 15 residues long. Germline lookup yields CDR1 SNHLY and CDR2 FYNNEI. CDR3 loop: CASRRTSGTGDIQYF. CDR3 DNA sequence: TGTGCCAGCAGGCGGACTAGCGGGACAGGGGACATTCAGTACTTC.

This clone turned up a few times. This sample also contains other DNA sequences that code for the same CDR3. This chain links TRBV30 with TRBJ1-2, with D uncertain. Germline CDR1 and CDR2: GTSNPN and SVGIG (reference sequence). The CDR3 has 12 amino acids. Trimming removed 0 bases from V and 6 bases from J, with 8 bases in between. The CDR3 protein is CAWSVQYNGYTF. The CDR3 nucleotides are TGTGCCTGGAGTGTACAGTATAATGGCTACACCTTC.

The table lists this clone with a few counts. The sample holds other DNA sequences that translate to the same CDR3. The chain is built from TRBV6-5 and TRBJ1-2; D is unclear. The CDR3 totals 12 residues. Germline CDR1 MNHEY, CDR2 SVGAGI. Trimming removed 0 bases from V and 5 bases from J, with 4 bases in between. Here the CDR3 reads CASSYSGYGYTF. The CDR3 coding sequence is TGTGCCAGCAGTTACTCGGGGTATGGCTACACCTTC.

This chain joins TRBV25-1 and TRBJ2-2; 11 positions match TRBD2. Germline V gene lookup returns CDR1 MGHDK and CDR2 SYGVNS. The CDR3 sequence is 16 residues long. J was trimmed by 4 bases and V by 4 bases; bases with no gene match: 5. The DNA for the CDR3 is TGTGCCAGCAGTGTTCTAGCGGGGGGTAGCACCGGGGAGCTGTTTTTT. It encodes CASSVLAGGSTGELFF. Drawing the rest from reference TRBV25-1 and TRBJ2-2, the complete variable domain is EADIYQTPRYLVIGTGKKITLECSQTMGHDKMYWYQQDPGMELHLIHYSYGVNSTEKGDLSSESTVSRIRTEHFPLTLESARPSHTSQYLCASSVLAGGSTGELFFGEGSRLTVL.

This chain connects TRBV6-6 to TRBJ1-3; TRBD1 agrees at 11 bases. CDR1 is MNHNY, CDR2 SVGAGI, per germline (reference sequence). The CDR3 consists of 15 residues. J was trimmed by 7 bases and V by 2 bases; bases with no gene match: 4. The CDR3 is CASSYGQGARNTIYF. The DNA for the CDR3 is TGTGCCAGCAGTTACGGACAGGGGGCGAGGAACACCATATATTTT.

CDR3 in DNA: TGTGCCAGCAGCAACGTGGGAATATTAGCTGAGCAGTTCTTC. The encoded protein is CASSNVGILAEQFF. The J gene is TRBJ2-1, the V gene TRBV7-2; D unresolved. Germline assignment: CDR1 SGHTA and CDR2 FQGNSA. The V gene lost 5 bases and the J gene lost 9 bases, with 17 bases spanning the gap. The length of the CDR3 is 14 residues.

V gene TRBV10-3 combines with J gene TRBJ2-7, with 7 bases matching TRBD2. J was trimmed by 1 base and V by 10 bases; bases with no gene match: 7. The germline gives CDR1 ENHRY, CDR2 SYGVKD. The CDR3 has 13 amino acids. DNA of the CDR3: TGTGCCACCCAGACTAGCCCATCCTACGAGCAGTACTTC. Protein: CATQTSPSYEQYF.

The rearrangement joins TRBV25-1 to TRBJ2-7, with 9 nucleotides matching TRBD1. This CDR3 comprises 13 residues. J gave up 8 bases and V 2 bases, and 4 bases lay outside the gene matches. Germline CDR1 is MGHDK and CDR2 is SYGVNS. The DNA of the CDR3 is TGTGCCAGCAGTGAACAGGGACAGGGACAGCAGTACTTC. The encoded protein is CASSEQGQGQQYF.

As to this clone: This sequence may be a read error, since a much larger clone differs from it by one base. The identical CDR3 is also encoded by other nucleotide sequences in the sample. The chain carries TRBV7-2 and TRBJ1-1; D gene uncertain. Trimming took off 2 bases at V and 1 base at J, with 5 bases between the two ends. The CDR3 is 13 residues long. The germline gives CDR1 SGHTA, CDR2 FQGNSA. The CDR3 DNA sequence: TGTGCCAGCAGCTTAACGGGGAACACTGAAGCTTTCTTT. Translated, it gives CASSLTGNTEAFF. The full variable domain, with the rest looked up from reference TRBV7-2 and TRBJ1-1, is GAGVSQSPSNKVTEKGKDVELRCDPISGHTALYWYRQSLGQGLEFLIYFQGNSAPDKSGLPSDRFSAERTGGSVSTLTIQRTQQEDSAVYLCASSLTGNTEAFFGQGTRLTVV.

The genes are TRBV7-2 and TRBJ2-5, with D possibly being TRBD2 (6 bases). Trimming shortened V by 3 bases and J by 9 bases, and 14 bases separated the two germline ends. Germline V gives CDR1 SGHTA, CDR2 FQGNSA. The CDR3 is 13 residues long. Here the CDR3 DNA reads TGTGCCAGCAGCTTGACTAGTATAGGTGCCCAGTACTTC. Its translation: CASSLTSIGAQYF.

The V gene is TRBV21-1, the J gene TRBJ2-5; the table's D call, TRBD2, has no DNA check behind it. TRBV21-1 is an annotated pseudogene. This CDR3 has 18 amino acids. The CDR3, as DNA: TGTGCCAGCAGCTCGAGGGGCAGGAGCGGGGGGCCGGACGAGACCCAGTACTTC. Translation gives CASSSRGRSGGPDETQYF.

The V and J genes are TRBV5-1 and TRBJ2-3, with 9 bases fitting TRBD2. There are 19 residues in the CDR3. V shed 4 bases, J shed 0 bases, and the junction held 15 bases outside the gene matches. Germline V CDR1 and CDR2: SGHRS, YFSETQ. DNA of the CDR3: TGCGCCAGCAGCGCCCGGACGGGGGGACTAGCAGATAGCACAGATACGCAGTATTTT. It is translated as CASSARTGGLADSTDTQYF.

This chain's CDR3 is CASSVASGINYGYTF. DNA of the CDR3: TGTGCCAGCAGCGTAGCGTCAGGGATTAACTATGGCTACACCTTC. J is TRBJ1-2 and V is TRBV9, with D possibly TRBD1 on 5 matching bases. Germline V gene sequence: CDR1 SGDLS, CDR2 YYNGEE. The CDR3 extends over 15 amino acids. Trimming pared 0 bases from V and 1 base from J, leaving 10 bases between.